This T cell receptor beta chain derives from a study of control samples from healthy donors and cancer patients. Profiled with immunoSEQ multiplex PCR; TCRdb holds only in-frame clones, not every one. The sample holds some 20,000 clones, around nine tenths seen once. This CDR3 is 16 amino acids long. Germline-derived CDR1 and CDR2 are SGHRS and YFSETQ. Trimming left V 1 base short and J 2 bases short, with 13 bases between. Sequencing was done on a sample of PBMCs. This chain uses TRBV5-1 with TRBJ2-1; D could derive from TRBD1 or TRBD2 (5 bases each). This clonotype was obtained from a woman aged 55-70 years with head and neck cancer. The CDR3 bases are TGCGCCAGCAGCTTGCAGGGAGTGGGGGCCTACAATGAGCAGTTCTTC. Protein: CASSLQGVGAYNEQFF.